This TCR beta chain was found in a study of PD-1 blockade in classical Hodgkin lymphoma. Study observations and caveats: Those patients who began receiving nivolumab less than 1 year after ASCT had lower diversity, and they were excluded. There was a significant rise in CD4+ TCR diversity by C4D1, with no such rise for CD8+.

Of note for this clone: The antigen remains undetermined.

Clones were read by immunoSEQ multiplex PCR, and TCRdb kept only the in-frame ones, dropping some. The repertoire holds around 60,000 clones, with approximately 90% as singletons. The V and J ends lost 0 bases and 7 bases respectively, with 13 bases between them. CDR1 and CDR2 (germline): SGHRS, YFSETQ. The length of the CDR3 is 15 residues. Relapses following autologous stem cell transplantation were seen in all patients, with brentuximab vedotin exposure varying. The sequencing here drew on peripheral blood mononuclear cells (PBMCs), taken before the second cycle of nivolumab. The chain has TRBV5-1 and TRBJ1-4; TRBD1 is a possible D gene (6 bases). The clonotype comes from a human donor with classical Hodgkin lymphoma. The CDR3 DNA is TGCGCCAGCAGCTTGGCTGCAGGGGACGGTGAAAAACTGTTTTTT. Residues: CASSLAAGDGEKLFF.